Below are 13 T cell receptor beta chains sequenced from a single sample in a study of PD-1 blockade in classical Hodgkin lymphoma. Time point of the sample: newly diagnosed, previously untreated cHL patient sample. Investigators isolated CD4+ T cells from thawed PBMCs through magnetic negative selection. Sequenced by immunoSEQ multiplex PCR; TCRdb stores in-frame clones only, minus some. The sample gives around 20,000 clones, roughly 89% of which show up once; roughly 0.27% is in the top ten. Sequencing was done on a sample of CD4+ T cells from blood. The receptors shown here come from a human donor with classical Hodgkin lymphoma.

This clone was found a few times. This rearrangement joins TRBV6-6 to TRBJ1-3; no firm D call. The CDR3 runs 13 residues. Germline lookup yields CDR1 MNHNY and CDR2 SVGAGI (reference sequence). Trimming took off 9 bases at V and 1 base at J, with 10 bases between the two ends. CDR3 residues: CASRFGSGNTIYF. The CDR3 DNA sequence: TGTGCCAGTCGCTTCGGGTCTGGAAACACCATATATTTT.

This chain joins TRBV30 and TRBJ1-1, with 7 bases that match TRBD1. The CDR3 runs 13 residues. The germline V gene encodes CDR1 GTSNPN and CDR2 SVGIG (reference sequence). Trimming removed 0 bases from V and 5 bases from J; junction bases left unmatched: 3. The CDR3 spells CAWSVNRGTEAFF. The CDR3 nucleotides read TGTGCCTGGAGTGTTAACAGGGGAACTGAAGCTTTCTTT.

This clone has only a few counts. This chain joins TRBV19 and TRBJ1-1; D gene uncertain. Germline CDR1 reads LNHDA; CDR2 reads SQIVND (reference sequence). V gave up 3 bases and J gave up 3 bases, with 11 bases separating them. CDR3 size: 14 residues. CDR3 nucleotides: TGTGCCAGTAGTATCTTGGAGTGGGACACTGAAGCTTTCTTT. Translated, it gives CASSILEWDTEAFF.

This clone was seen just once. The V call is TRBV7-8, the J call TRBJ1-5; D call uncertain. From germline, CDR1 is SGHVS and CDR2 FQNEAQ. The CDR3 runs to 15 residues. Trimming cost V 0 bases and J 4 bases, with 10 bases left between them. CDR3 region: CASSLARTGNQPQHF. The CDR3 DNA reads TGTGCCAGCAGCTTAGCGAGGACCGGTAATCAGCCCCAGCATTTT.

This rearrangement joins TRBV29-1 to TRBJ1-4, with D perhaps TRBD1 (5 bases). CDR3 length: 14 amino acids. V was trimmed by 4 bases and J by 0 bases, leaving 9 bases between them. Germline CDR1 reads SQVTM; CDR2 reads ANQGSEA. CDR3 nucleotides: TGCAGCGTTGGTTGGGGCGCAACTAATGAAAAACTGTTTTTT. Residues: CSVGWGATNEKLFF.

The chain joins TRBV18 to TRBJ2-7; unclear D gene. V was pared by 5 bases and J by 3 bases, with 8 bases between. The CDR3 loop spans 12 amino acids. The V gene's germline CDR1 is KGHSH and CDR2 LQKENI. DNA for the CDR3: TGTGCCAGCTCATCGGAAAGCTACGAGCAGTACTTC. Translation: CASSSESYEQYF. Full variable domain (missing parts from reference TRBV18 and TRBJ2-7): NAGVMQNPRHLVRRRGQEARLRCSPMKGHSHVYWYRQLPEEGLKFMVYLQKENIIDESGMPKERFSAEFPKEGPSILRIQQVVRGDSAAYFCASSSESYEQYFGPGTRLTVT.

This chain joins TRBV7-2 and TRBJ1-3; D remains unclear. The V end lost 1 base, the J end lost 0 bases, and 4 bases lay between the germline ends. This CDR3 has 14 residues. Germline V gene data show CDR1 as SGHTA and CDR2 as FQGNSA. Here the CDR3 reads CASSLEFSGNTIYF. The DNA for the CDR3 is TGTGCCAGCAGCTTAGAGTTCTCTGGAAACACCATATATTTT. Combining the CDR3 with reference TRBV7-2 and TRBJ1-3 gives the whole variable domain GAGVSQSPSNKVTEKGKDVELRCDPISGHTALYWYRQSLGQGLEFLIYFQGNSAPDKSGLPSDRFSAERTGGSVSTLTIQRTQQEDSAVYLCASSLEFSGNTIYFGEGSWLTVV.

This clone has only a few counts. The V and J genes are TRBV13 and TRBJ1-6; unclear D gene. CDR1 and CDR2 from the germline V gene are PRHDT and FYEKMQ (reference sequence). The CDR3 length is 15 residues. Trimming removed 5 bases from V and 10 bases from J, with 18 bases in between. In nucleotides, the CDR3 is TGTGCCAGCAGCCCCAGAGACGGGGTTCAATCACCCCTCCACTTT. Encoded protein: CASSPRDGVQSPLHF.

The rearrangement uses TRBV6-5 and TRBJ1-1; D is perhaps TRBD1 (6 bases). Deletions cut 5 bases from V and 4 bases from J, with 14 bases between. Germline CDR1 reads MNHEY; CDR2 reads SVGAGI. CDR3 length: 14 residues. CDR3 in amino acids: CASSPIQGSTEAFF. The CDR3 nucleotides read TGTGCCAGCAGTCCTATACAGGGTTCCACTGAAGCTTTCTTT.

The CDR3 protein is CASSAQGQNSYEQYF. The CDR3 coding sequence is TGTGCCAGCAGTGCCCAGGGACAAAACTCCTACGAGCAGTACTTC. J is TRBJ2-7 and V is TRBV25-1, with D perhaps matching TRBD1 (6 bases). This CDR3 region has 15 residues. Trimming shortened V by 4 bases and J by 0 bases, and 13 bases separated the two germline ends. Germline V lookup: CDR1 MGHDK, CDR2 SYGVNS.

The chain employs TRBV27 and TRBJ2-1; TRBD2 agrees at 14 bases. The germline CDR1 and CDR2 sequences are MNHEY and SMNVEV (reference sequence). The CDR3 sequence is 17 residues long. J lost 7 bases, V lost 1 base, and 6 bases had no gene match. CDR3 residues: CASSLWTSGRTRNEQFF. Here the CDR3 DNA reads TGTGCCAGCAGTTTATGGACTAGCGGGAGGACGCGGAATGAGCAGTTCTTC.

V gene TRBV2 combines with J gene TRBJ2-2, with 8 positions matching TRBD2. The CDR3 sequence is 22 residues long. CDR1 is SNHLY and CDR2 is FYNNEI in the germline V gene. Trimming removed 1 base from V and 4 bases from J; junction bases left unmatched: 23. In DNA, the CDR3 is TGTGCCAGCAGTGAAGAAATCGTGGTTAGCGGGGCTACCCGTTGGGGCACCGGGGAGCTGTTTTTT. It specifies CASSEEIVVSGATRWGTGELFF.

This chain links TRBV7-6 with TRBJ1-1; no clear D. The CDR3 is 13 residues long. Germline V lookup: CDR1 SGHVS, CDR2 FNYEAQ. With 4 bases removed from V and 2 bases from J, the gap between germline ends came to 8 bases. CDR3 bases: TGTGCCAGCAGCTCAGACATCAACACTGAAGCTTTCTTT. Residues: CASSSDINTEAFF. The whole variable domain, filled in from reference TRBV7-6 and TRBJ1-1, reads GAGVSQSPRYKVTKRGQDVALRCDPISGHVSLYWYRQALGQGPEFLTYFNYEAQQDKSGLPNDRFSAERPEGSISTLTIQRTEQRDSAMYRCASSSDINTEAFFGQGTRLTVV.